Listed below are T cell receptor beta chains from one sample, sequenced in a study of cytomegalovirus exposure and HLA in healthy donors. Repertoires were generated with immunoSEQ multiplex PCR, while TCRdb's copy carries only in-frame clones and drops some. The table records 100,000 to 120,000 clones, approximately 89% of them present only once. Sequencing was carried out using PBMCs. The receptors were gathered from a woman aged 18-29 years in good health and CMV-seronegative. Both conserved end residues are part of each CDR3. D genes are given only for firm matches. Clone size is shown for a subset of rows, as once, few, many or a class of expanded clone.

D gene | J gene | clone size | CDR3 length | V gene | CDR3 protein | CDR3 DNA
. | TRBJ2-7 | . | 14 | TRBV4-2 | CASSQDRTVREQYF | TGTGCCAGCAGCCAAGATCGGACAGTTCGGGAGCAGTACTTC
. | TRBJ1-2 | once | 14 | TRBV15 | CATSSRGQDYGYTF | TGTGCCACCAGCAGCAGGGGCCAGGACTATGGCTACACCTTC
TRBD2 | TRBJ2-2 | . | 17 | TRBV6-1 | CASSVGLAGEGGGELFF | TGTGCCAGCAGTGTGGGACTAGCGGGAGAGGGAGGCGGGGAGCTGTTTTTT
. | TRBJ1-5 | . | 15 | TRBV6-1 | CASSDGAVSNQPQHF | TGTGCCAGCAGTGATGGGGCGGTTAGCAATCAGCCCCAGCATTTT
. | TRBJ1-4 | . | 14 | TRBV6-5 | CASGGGMANEKLFF | TGTGCCAGCGGGGGGGGAATGGCTAATGAAAAACTGTTTTTT
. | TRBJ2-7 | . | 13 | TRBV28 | CASSFSPSYEQYF | TGTGCCAGCAGTTTCTCCCCGTCCTACGAGCAGTACTTC
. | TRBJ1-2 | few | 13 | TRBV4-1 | CASSYLIREGYTF | TGCGCCAGCAGCTACCTAATACGTGAGGGCTACACCTTC
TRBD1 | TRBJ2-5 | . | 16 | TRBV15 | CATSRVGTGRRETQYF | TGTGCCACCAGCAGAGTGGGGACAGGGCGACGGGAGACCCAGTACTTC
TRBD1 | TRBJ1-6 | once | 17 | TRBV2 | CASSGGQGSPYNSPLHF | TGTGCCAGCAGCGGGGGACAGGGGTCACCCTATAATTCACCCCTCCACTTT
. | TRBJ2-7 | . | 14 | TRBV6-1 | CASSEGGGLYEQYF | TGTGCCAGCAGCGAAGGGGGAGGTCTCTACGAGCAGTACTTC
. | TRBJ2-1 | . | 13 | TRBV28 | CASSLSGDNEQFF | TGTGCCAGCAGTTTATCGGGAGACAATGAGCAGTTCTTC
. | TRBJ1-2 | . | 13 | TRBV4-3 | CASSQEAGLGYTF | TGCGCCAGCAGCCAAGAGGCGGGACTTGGCTACACCTTC
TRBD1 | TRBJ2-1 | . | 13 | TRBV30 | CAWSWDRGQEQFF | TGTGCCTGGAGTTGGGACAGGGGTCAAGAGCAGTTCTTC
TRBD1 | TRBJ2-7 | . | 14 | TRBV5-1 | CASSSTGGTYEQYF | TGCGCCAGCAGCTCGACAGGGGGGACCTACGAGCAGTACTTC
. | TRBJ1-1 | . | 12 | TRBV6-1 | CASSWAGGEAFF | TGTGCCAGCAGTTGGGCGGGGGGCGAAGCTTTCTTT
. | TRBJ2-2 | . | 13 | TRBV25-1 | CASSRDNTGELFF | TGTGCCAGCAGCAGGGATAACACCGGGGAGCTGTTTTTT
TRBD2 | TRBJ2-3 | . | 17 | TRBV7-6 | CASSLATLAGGTDTQYF | TGTGCCAGCAGCTTAGCTACGCTAGCGGGGGGCACAGATACGCAGTATTTT
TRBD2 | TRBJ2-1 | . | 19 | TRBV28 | CASSLSWTSGGSKNNEQFF | TGTGCCAGCAGTCTATCTTGGACTAGCGGGGGGAGTAAGAACAATGAGCAGTTCTTC
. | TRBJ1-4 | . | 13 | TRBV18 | CASSPRENEKLFF | TGTGCCAGCTCACCAAGGGAGAATGAAAAACTGTTTTTT
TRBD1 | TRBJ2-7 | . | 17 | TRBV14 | CASSHDAEGTGAYEQYF | TGTGCCAGCAGCCACGATGCGGAGGGGACAGGCGCCTACGAGCAGTACTTC
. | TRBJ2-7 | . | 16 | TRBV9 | CASSTVPGQRGYEQYF | TGTGCCAGCAGCACCGTGCCCGGACAGAGAGGATACGAGCAGTACTTC
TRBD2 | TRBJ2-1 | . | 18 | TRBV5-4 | CASRYLGTSGRAGNEQFF | TGTGCCAGCAGATACCTGGGGACTAGCGGGAGGGCCGGCAATGAGCAGTTCTTC
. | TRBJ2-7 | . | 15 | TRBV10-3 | CAIGAGQGFSYEQYF | TGTGCCATCGGCGCGGGGCAGGGCTTCTCCTACGAGCAGTACTTC
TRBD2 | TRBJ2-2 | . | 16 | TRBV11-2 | CASSSPRGGESGELFF | TGTGCCAGCAGCTCCCCCCGCGGGGGGGAATCCGGGGAGCTGTTTTTT
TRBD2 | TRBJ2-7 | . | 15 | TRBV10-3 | CAISDTTSGSYEQYF | TGTGCCATCAGTGATACGACTAGCGGGAGTTACGAGCAGTACTTC
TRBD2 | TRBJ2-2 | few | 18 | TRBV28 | CASSSTGTSGMNTGELFF | TGTGCCAGCAGTTCCACGGGGACTAGCGGGATGAACACCGGGGAGCTGTTTTTT
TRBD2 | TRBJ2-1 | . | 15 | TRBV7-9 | CASRQLAGGTNEQFF | TGTGCCAGCAGGCAACTAGCGGGGGGTACCAATGAGCAGTTCTTC
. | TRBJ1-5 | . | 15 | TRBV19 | CASSTGRGGNQPQHF | TGTGCCAGTAGTACAGGAAGGGGTGGCAATCAGCCCCAGCATTTT
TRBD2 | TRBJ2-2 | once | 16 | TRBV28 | CASSSRLGGGTGELFF | TGTGCCAGCAGTTCTCGGTTAGGCGGGGGAACCGGGGAGCTGTTTTTT
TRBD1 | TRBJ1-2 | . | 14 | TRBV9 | CASSGRDSLRSYTF | TGTGCCAGCAGCGGCCGGGACAGCCTTAGGAGCTACACCTTC